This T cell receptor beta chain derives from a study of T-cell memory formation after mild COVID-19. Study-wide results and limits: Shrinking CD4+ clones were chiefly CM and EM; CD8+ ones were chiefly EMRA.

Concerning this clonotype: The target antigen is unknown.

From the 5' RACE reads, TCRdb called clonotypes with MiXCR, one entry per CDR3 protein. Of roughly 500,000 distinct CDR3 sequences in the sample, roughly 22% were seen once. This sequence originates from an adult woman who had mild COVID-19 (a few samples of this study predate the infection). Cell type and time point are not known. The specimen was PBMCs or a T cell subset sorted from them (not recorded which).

The CDR3 DNA reads as TGTGCCATCGGCGATTACACTGAAGCTTTCTTT. It is translated as CAIGDYTEAFF. The genes are TRBV10-3 and TRBJ1-1; D is ambiguous. The CDR3 extends over 11 amino acids. The germline gives CDR1 ENHRY, CDR2 SYGVKD. V was clipped by 8 bases and J by 3 bases, with 7 bases between them.